One T cell receptor beta chain is described in this entry. Its antigen is unidentified. This entry is derived from a study of human T cells and chemical hapten exposure. As for the study in general: Patients, chiefly female, had alopecia areata, totalis or universalis. Whole-study findings and limits: Expanded TCRs created a significantly greater count of big CDR3 similarity clusters than controls did.

This sample's time point: patch test 3, about 24 weeks after DPC sensitization. Treatment specified: therapeutic diphenylcyclopropenone sensitization with weekly scalp DPC. Donation of samples came from alopecia patients who were 18 to 70 years old and suitable for DPC. TCRdb fed the RACE reads into MiXCR, producing one record per CDR3 protein. The table records tens of thousands of distinct CDR3 sequences, 11% of them present only once. The sequencing used whole blood, collected in connection with sensitization to the hapten diphenylcyclopropenone (DPC). This TCR was sampled from a woman aged 45 to 65 with alopecia areata. Some clones in this sample may be carry-over from other donors' samples.

CDR3 sequence (DNA): TGTGCCATCAGTGAGTCGGGGGGAACCGGGGAGCTGTTTTTT. This sequence encodes CAISESGGTGELFF. This rearrangement joins TRBV10-3 to TRBJ2-2; possibly TRBD2 for D (6 bases). The CDR3 loop spans 14 amino acids. V lost 0 bases to trimming and J lost 5 bases, with 7 bases between them. From germline, CDR1 is ENHRY and CDR2 SYGVKD.